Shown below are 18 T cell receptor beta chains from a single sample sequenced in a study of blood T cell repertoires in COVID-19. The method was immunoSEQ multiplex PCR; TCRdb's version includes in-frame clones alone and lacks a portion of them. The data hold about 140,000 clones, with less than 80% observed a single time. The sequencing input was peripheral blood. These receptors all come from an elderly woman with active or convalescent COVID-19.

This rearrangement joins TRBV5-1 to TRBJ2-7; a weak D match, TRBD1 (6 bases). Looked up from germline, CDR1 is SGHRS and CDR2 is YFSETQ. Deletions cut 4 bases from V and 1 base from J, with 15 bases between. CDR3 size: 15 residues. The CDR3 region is CASSRLAGASYEQYF. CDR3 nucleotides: TGCGCCAGCAGCCGTCTAGCAGGGGCGTCCTACGAGCAGTACTTC.

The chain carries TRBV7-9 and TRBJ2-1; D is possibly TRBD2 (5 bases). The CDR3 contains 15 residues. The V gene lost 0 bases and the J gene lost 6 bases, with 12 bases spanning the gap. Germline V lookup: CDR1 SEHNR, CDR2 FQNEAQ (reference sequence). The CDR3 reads CASSLAGARFNEQFF. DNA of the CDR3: TGTGCCAGCAGCTTAGCGGGAGCTAGGTTCAATGAGCAGTTCTTC. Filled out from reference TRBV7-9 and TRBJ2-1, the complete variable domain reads DTGVSQNPRHKITKRGQNVTFRCDPISEHNRLYWYRQTLGQGPEFLTYFQNEAQLEKSRLLSDRFSAERPKGSFSTLEIQRTEQGDSAMYLCASSLAGARFNEQFFGPGTRLTVL.

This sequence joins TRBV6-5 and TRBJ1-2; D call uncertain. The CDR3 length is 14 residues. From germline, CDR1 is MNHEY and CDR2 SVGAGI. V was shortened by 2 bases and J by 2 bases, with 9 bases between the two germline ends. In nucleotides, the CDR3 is TGTGCCAGCAGTTACGGCGGGCTCAACTATGGCTACACCTTC. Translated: CASSYGGLNYGYTF.

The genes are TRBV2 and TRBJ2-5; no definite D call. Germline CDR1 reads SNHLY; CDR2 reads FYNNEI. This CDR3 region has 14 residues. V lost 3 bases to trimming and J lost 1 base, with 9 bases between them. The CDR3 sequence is CASSDSSSQETQYF. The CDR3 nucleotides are TGTGCCAGCAGTGACAGTTCAAGCCAAGAGACCCAGTACTTC.

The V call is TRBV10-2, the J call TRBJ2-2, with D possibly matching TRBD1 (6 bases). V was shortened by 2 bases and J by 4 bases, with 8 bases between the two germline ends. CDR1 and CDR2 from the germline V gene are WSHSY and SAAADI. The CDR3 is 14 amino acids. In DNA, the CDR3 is TGCGCCAGCAGTGAGATAGGGGGCACCGGGGAGCTGTTTTTT. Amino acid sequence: CASSEIGGTGELFF.

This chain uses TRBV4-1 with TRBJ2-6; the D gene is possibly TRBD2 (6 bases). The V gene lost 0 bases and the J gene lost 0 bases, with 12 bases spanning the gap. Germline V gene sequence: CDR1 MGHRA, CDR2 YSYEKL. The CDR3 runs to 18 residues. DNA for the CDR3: TGCGCCAGCAGCCAAGATGCAGGGAGGCTCTCTGGGGCCAACGTCCTGACTTTC. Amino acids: CASSQDAGRLSGANVLTF.

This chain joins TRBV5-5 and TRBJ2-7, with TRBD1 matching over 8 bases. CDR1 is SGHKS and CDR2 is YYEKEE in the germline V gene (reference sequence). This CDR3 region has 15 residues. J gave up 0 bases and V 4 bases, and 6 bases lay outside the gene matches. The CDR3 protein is CASSTGTGISYEQYF. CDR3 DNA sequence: TGTGCCAGCAGCACAGGGACAGGAATCTCCTACGAGCAGTACTTC.

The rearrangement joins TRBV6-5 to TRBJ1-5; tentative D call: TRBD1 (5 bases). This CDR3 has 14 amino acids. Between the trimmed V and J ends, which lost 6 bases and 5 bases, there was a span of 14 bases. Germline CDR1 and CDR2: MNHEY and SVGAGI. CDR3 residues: CASRGQGVDQPQHF. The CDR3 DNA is TGTGCCAGCAGGGGGCAAGGGGTAGATCAGCCCCAGCATTTT.

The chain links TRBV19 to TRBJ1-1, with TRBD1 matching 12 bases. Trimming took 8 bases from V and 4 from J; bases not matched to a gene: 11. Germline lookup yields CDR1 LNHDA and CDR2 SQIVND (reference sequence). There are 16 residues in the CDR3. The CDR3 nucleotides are TGTGCCAGTTTTACCGGGACAGGGGGCCGGAGCACTGAAGCTTTCTTT. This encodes CASFTGTGGRSTEAFF.

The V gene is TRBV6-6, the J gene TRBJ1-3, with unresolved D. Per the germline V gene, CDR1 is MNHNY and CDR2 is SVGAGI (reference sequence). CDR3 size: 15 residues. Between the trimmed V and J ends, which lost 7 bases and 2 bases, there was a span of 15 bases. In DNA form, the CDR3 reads TGTGCCAGCACCTTCAAGGGAGTGGCTGGAAACACCATATATTTT. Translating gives CASTFKGVAGNTIYF.

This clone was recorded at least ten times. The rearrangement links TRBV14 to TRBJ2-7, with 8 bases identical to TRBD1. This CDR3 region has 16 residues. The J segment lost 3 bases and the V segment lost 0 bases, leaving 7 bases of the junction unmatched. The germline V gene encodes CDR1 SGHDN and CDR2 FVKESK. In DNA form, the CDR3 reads TGTGCCAGCAGCCAAGATGGGACAGGAACTCACTACGAGCAGTACTTC. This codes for CASSQDGTGTHYEQYF.

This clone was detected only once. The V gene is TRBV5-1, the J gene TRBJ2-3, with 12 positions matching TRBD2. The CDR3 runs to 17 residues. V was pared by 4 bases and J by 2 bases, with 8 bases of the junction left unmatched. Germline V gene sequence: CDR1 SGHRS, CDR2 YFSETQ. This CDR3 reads CASSGPTSGRFTDTQYF. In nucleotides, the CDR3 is TGCGCCAGCAGCGGGCCGACTAGCGGGAGATTCACAGATACGCAGTATTTT.

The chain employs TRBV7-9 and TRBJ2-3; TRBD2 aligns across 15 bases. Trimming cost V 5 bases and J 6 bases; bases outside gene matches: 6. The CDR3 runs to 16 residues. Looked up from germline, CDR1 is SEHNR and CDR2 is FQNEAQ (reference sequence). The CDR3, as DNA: TGTGCCAGCAGCAGGACTAGCGGGGGGGTCTATGATACGCAGTATTTT. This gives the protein CASSRTSGGVYDTQYF.

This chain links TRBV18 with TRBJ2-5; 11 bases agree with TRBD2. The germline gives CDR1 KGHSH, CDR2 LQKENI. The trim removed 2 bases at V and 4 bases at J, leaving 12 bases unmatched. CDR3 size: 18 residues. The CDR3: CASSPLVSASGGSETQYF. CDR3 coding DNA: TGTGCCAGCTCACCATTGGTTTCGGCTAGCGGGGGGTCAGAGACCCAGTACTTC.

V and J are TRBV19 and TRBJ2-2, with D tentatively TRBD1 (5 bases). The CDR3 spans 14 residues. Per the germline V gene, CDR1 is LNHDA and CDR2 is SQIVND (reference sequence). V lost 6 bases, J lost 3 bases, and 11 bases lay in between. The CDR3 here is CASRQTAYTGELFF. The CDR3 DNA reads TGTGCCAGTAGACAGACAGCGTACACCGGGGAGCTGTTTTTT.

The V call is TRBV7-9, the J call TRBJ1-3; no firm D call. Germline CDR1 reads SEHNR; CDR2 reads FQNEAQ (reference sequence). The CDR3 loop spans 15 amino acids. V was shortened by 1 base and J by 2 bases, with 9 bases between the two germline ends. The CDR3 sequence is CASSLDRGTGNTIYF. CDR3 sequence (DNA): TGTGCCAGCAGCTTAGATCGGGGAACTGGAAACACCATATATTTT.

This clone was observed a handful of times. The CDR3 sequence is CASSLISLGSGTSEQFF. The CDR3, as DNA: TGTGCCAGCAGCTTAATTTCGTTAGGTAGCGGGACATCTGAGCAGTTCTTC. The rearrangement links TRBV7-3 to TRBJ2-1, with 8 bases lining up with TRBD2. Trimming at V came to 1 base and at J to 9 bases, leaving 14 bases not matched to a gene. Germline V CDR1 and CDR2: SGHTA, FQGTGA. This CDR3 has 17 residues.

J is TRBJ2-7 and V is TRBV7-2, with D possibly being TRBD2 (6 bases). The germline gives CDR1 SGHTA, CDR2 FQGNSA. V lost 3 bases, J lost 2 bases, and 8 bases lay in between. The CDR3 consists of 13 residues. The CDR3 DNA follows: TGTGCCAGCAGCTTTGGGGGGACCTACGAGCAGTACTTC. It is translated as CASSFGGTYEQYF.